This record covers a single T cell receptor (beta chain). Its antigen is undetermined. The sample comes from a study of T cell clonotyping in hematopoietic cell transplantation. Whole-study findings and limits: After transplant, recipient diversity fell while pathologically expanded clonotypes grew through day 180. Graft donor and pretransplant recipient Inverse Simpson Index values predicted broader posttransplant TCR diversity. CD4 and CD8 repertoire contributions could not be separated without sorting.

Recipients were bled about 28 days pretransplant and at posttransplant days 30, 100, 180. CDR1 and CDR2 (germline): SEHNR, FQNEAQ (reference sequence). V was shortened by 2 bases and J by 1 base, with 11 bases between the two germline ends. The CDR3 loop spans 15 amino acids. TCRdb's table, derived via immunoSEQ multiplex PCR, lists solely in-frame clones and lacks some. The table lists about 900 clones, 90% to 95% of them singletons. The V gene is TRBV7-9, the J gene TRBJ1-1; D call uncertain. The sequencing here drew on peripheral blood mononuclear cells, taken 180 days after allogeneic stem cell transplant. The sequence was collected from a male patient between 55 and 70 years old who had an allogeneic stem cell transplant from an unrelated donor, so T cells may come from the graft donor. Some clones in this sample may be carry-over from other donors' samples. The CDR3 DNA is TGTGCCAGCAGCTTAAGTCTATCAGGGAACACTGAAGCTTTCTTT. It specifies CASSLSLSGNTEAFF.